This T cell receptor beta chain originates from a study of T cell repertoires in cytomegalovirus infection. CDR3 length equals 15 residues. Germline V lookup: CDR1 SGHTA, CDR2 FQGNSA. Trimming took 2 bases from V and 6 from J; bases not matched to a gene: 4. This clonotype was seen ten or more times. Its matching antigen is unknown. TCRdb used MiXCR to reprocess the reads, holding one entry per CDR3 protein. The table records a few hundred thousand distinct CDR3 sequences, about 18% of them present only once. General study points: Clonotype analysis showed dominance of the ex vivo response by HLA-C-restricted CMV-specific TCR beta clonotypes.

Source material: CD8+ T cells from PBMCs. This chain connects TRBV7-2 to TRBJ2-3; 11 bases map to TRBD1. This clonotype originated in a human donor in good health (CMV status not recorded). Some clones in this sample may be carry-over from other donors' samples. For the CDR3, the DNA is TGTGCCAGCAGCTTAAGGGACAGGGGGGTGGATACGCAGTATTTT. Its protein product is CASSLRDRGVDTQYF.